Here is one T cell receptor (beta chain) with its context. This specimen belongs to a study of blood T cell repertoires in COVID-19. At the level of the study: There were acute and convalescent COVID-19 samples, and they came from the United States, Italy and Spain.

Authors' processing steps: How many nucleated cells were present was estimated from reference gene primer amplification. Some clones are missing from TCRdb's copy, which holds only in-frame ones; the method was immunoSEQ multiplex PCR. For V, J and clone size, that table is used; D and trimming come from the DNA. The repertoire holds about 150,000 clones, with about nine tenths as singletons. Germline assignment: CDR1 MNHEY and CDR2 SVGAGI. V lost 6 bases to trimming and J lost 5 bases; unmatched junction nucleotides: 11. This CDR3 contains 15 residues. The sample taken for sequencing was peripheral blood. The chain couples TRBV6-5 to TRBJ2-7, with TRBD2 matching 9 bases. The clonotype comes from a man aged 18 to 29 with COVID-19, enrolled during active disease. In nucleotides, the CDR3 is TGTGCCAGCAGCCAGACCGATAGCGGGAGCGACGAGCAGTACTTC. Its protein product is CASSQTDSGSDEQYF.